The T cell receptor (beta chain) described here comes from a study of human T cells and chemical hapten exposure. Regarding the study as a whole: DPC sensitization produced no change in TCRs with frequency above 1 in 1000.

TCRdb ran MiXCR on the RACE reads and lists one entry per CDR3 protein. This table holds 55,000 to 75,000 distinct CDR3 sequences, around 12% found once. Of note for this clonotype: The target antigen is unknown.

The time point denotes: patch test 3, about 24 weeks after DPC sensitization. Treatment denoted: therapeutic diphenylcyclopropenone sensitization with weekly scalp DPC. Venepuncture was done earlier than the placement of each patch test. Non-pregnant alopecia patients aged 18 to 70, suitable for DPC therapy. This clonotype was sampled from a man younger than 45 with alopecia areata. Some clones in this sample may be carry-over from other donors' samples. This material consisted of whole blood, taken in connection with sensitization to the hapten diphenylcyclopropenone (DPC).

CDR3 nucleotides: TGTGCCAGCCTCCGGTCTACTGGGGCCAACGTCCTGACTTTC. The encoded protein is CASLRSTGANVLTF. The J gene is TRBJ2-6, the V gene TRBV28; D is unclear. V lost 8 bases and J 2 bases, leaving 10 bases between the germline ends. The CDR3 spans 14 residues. Germline V gene data show CDR1 as MDHEN and CDR2 as SYDVKM.